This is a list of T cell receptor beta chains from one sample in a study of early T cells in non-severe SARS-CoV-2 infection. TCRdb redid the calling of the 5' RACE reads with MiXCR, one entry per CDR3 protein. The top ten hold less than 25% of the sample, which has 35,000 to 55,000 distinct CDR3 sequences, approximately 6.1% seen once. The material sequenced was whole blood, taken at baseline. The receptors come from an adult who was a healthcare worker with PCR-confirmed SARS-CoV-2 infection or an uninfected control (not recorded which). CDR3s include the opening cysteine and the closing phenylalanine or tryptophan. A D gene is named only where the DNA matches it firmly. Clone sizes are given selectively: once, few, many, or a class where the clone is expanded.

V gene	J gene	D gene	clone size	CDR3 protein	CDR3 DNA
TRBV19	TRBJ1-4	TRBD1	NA	CASSRGTANEKLFF	TGTGCCAGTAGCCGCGGGACAGCAAATGAAAAACTGTTTTTT
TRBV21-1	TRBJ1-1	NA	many	CASILGAVNTEAFF	TGTGCCAGCATCTTGGGGGCAGTGAACACTGAAGCTTTCTTT
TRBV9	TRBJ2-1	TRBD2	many	CASSVAPRTSVQFF	TGTGCCAGCAGCGTAGCCCCTCGGACTAGTGTGCAGTTCTTC
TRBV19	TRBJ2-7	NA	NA	CASRRGYEQYF	TGTGCCAGTCGGAGGGGGTACGAGCAGTACTTC
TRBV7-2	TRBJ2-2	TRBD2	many	CASSSAPLSGRVAAGELFF	TGTGCCAGCAGCTCTGCCCCCCTTAGCGGGAGGGTCGCGGCCGGGGAGCTGTTTTTT
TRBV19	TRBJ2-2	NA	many	CASSIDLSGELFF	TGTGCCAGTAGTATAGATCTCTCCGGGGAGCTGTTTTTT
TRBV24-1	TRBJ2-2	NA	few	CATSTQGPEGTGELFF	TGTGCCACCAGTACCCAGGGACCCGAAGGGACCGGGGAGCTGTTTTTT
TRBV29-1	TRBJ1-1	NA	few	CSGNSGSTEAFF	TGCAGCGGGAATTCAGGGTCCACTGAAGCTTTCTTT
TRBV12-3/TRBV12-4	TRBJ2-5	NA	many	CATGTFVETQYF	TGTGCCACCGGGACATTTGTAGAGACCCAGTACTTC
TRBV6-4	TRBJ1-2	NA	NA	CASSDWPGYGYTF	TGTGCCAGCAGTGACTGGCCAGGGTATGGCTACACCTTC
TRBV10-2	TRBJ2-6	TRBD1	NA	CASSDPTGTGAIGANVLTF	TGCGCCAGTTCTGACCCCACCGGGACAGGGGCGATTGGGGCCAACGTCCTGACTTTC
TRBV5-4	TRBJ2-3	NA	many	CASSLDRSDTQYF	TGTGCCAGCAGCTTGGACAGATCAGATACGCAGTATTTT
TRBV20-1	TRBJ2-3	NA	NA	CSAHPALNGDTQYF	TGCAGTGCCCACCCCGCGCTCAACGGGGATACGCAGTATTTT
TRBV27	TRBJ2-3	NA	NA	CASSLWGRSSTDTQYF	TGTGCCAGCAGTTTATGGGGCAGATCTAGCACAGATACGCAGTATTTT
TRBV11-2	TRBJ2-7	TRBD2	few	CASSLDVLAENSYEQYF	TGTGCCAGCAGCTTAGATGTCCTAGCGGAGAATTCCTACGAGCAGTACTTC
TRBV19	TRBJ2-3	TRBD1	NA	CASSARQGSSDTQYF	TGTGCCAGTAGTGCCCGACAGGGTTCATCAGATACGCAGTATTTT
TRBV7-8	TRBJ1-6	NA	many	CASSLAGSNSPLHF	TGTGCCAGCAGCTTAGCGGGCAGTAATTCACCCCTCCACTTT
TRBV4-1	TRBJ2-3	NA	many	CASSQGLGSADTQYF	TGCGCCAGCAGCCAAGGATTGGGTAGTGCTGATACGCAGTATTTT
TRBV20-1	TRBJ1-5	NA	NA	CSATPIGTGTNQPQHF	TGCAGTGCTACCCCTATCGGGACGGGGACAAATCAGCCCCAGCATTTT
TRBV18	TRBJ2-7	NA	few	CASSPSKEGYEQYF	TGTGCCAGCTCACCAAGTAAAGAGGGGTACGAGCAGTACTTC